These 18 T cell receptor beta chains originate from one sample sequenced in a study of control samples from healthy donors and cancer patients (dated by TCRdb to about 2020). Receptor amplification or capture employed the immunoSEQ multiplex PCR assay. Entries here come from immuneACCESS through TCRdb and include only in-frame sequences with V and J called. Some clones fail to appear in such tables; in the studies checked, an unresolved V gene covers under half of the shortfall, and the cause of the remainder is unknown. A total of around 93,000 clones appear in this sample, approximately 92% of them only once. The top ten constitute about 2.9% of the sample. The specimen sequenced was blood. The origin of the receptors is a human donor in good health. The donor label of this sample is uncertain.

The V call is TRBV5-6, the J call TRBJ1-5, with D possibly matching TRBD1 (5 bases). Trimming took off 2 bases at V and 2 bases at J, with 14 bases between the two ends. Germline lookup yields CDR1 SGHDT and CDR2 YYEEEE. CDR3 length: 16 amino acids. The CDR3 loop reads CASSFQGDSGNQPQHF. CDR3 in DNA: TGTGCCAGCAGCTTCCAGGGAGATTCAGGCAATCAGCCCCAGCATTTT.

The J gene is TRBJ1-4, the V gene TRBV6-5; TRBD1 aligns across 10 bases. The CDR3 runs to 14 residues. Germline V lookup: CDR1 MNHEY, CDR2 SVGAGI. J was trimmed by 8 bases and V by 6 bases; bases with no gene match: 6. CDR3 amino acids: CASRVGQGREKLFF. CDR3 nucleotides: TGTGCCAGCAGAGTGGGACAGGGGAGGGAAAAACTGTTTTTT.

CDR3 bases: TGTGCCAGCAGTTGGGACAGGGGGAATGAAAAACTGTTTTTT. Its translation: CASSWDRGNEKLFF. The chain links TRBV5-6 to TRBJ1-4; 11 nucleotides agree with TRBD1. With 5 bases clipped from V and 5 bases from J, the junction kept 2 bases outside the gene matches. The CDR3 has 14 amino acids. CDR1 and CDR2 from the germline V gene are SGHDT and YYEEEE.

This clone showed up just once. The chain combines TRBV18 with TRBJ2-1; no clear D. The germline gives CDR1 KGHSH, CDR2 LQKENI. This CDR3 is 15 amino acids long. V lost 2 bases to trimming and J lost 0 bases, with 8 bases between them. CDR3 sequence: CASSPESRSYNEQFF. The DNA of the CDR3 is TGTGCCAGCTCACCAGAGTCTCGCTCCTACAATGAGCAGTTCTTC.

The V gene is TRBV28, the J gene TRBJ1-1; tentative D call: TRBD1 (6 bases). Trimming cost V 3 bases and J 0 bases, with 14 bases left between them. Germline CDR1 MDHEN, CDR2 SYDVKM. The CDR3 covers 16 residues. The CDR3 nucleotides are TGTGCCAGCAGTTTTGGGGGCAGCTTCATGAACACTGAAGCTTTCTTT. Residues: CASSFGGSFMNTEAFF. The full variable domain, with the rest looked up from reference TRBV28 and TRBJ1-1, is DVKVTQSSRYLVKRTGEKVFLECVQDMDHENMFWYRQDPGLGLRLIYFSYDVKMKEKGDIPEGYSVSREKKERFSLILESASTNQTSMYLCASSFGGSFMNTEAFFGQGTRLTVV.

The chain has TRBV5-8 and TRBJ2-7, with D maybe TRBD2 (6 bases). Germline CDR1 SGHTS, CDR2 YDEGEE. Trimming stripped 4 bases from V and 3 bases from J, with 11 bases between. This CDR3 has 13 amino acids. In DNA form, the CDR3 reads TGTGCCAGCAGCGGATCGGGACTCTACGAGCAGTACGTC. Translation gives CASSGSGLYEQYV.

This clone was found a few times. The V gene is TRBV19, the J gene TRBJ1-5, with TRBD1 matching 8 bases. Per the germline V gene, CDR1 is LNHDA and CDR2 is SQIVND (reference sequence). The CDR3 consists of 16 residues. V lost 2 bases to trimming and J lost 6 bases; unmatched junction nucleotides: 9. The CDR3 is CASSIIGTGGSQPQHF. CDR3 bases: TGTGCCAGTAGTATAATAGGAACAGGGGGAAGTCAGCCCCAGCATTTT. The full variable domain, completed using reference TRBV19 and TRBJ1-5, is DGGITQSPKYLFRKEGQNVTLSCEQNLNHDAMYWYRQDPGQGLRLIYYSQIVNDFQKGDIAEGYSVSREKKESFPLTVTSAQKNPTAFYLCASSIIGTGGSQPQHFGDGTRLSIL.

This chain uses TRBV7-9 with TRBJ2-1; the D gene is possibly TRBD1 (5 bases). The CDR3 has 13 amino acids. Per germline, CDR1 SEHNR and CDR2 FQNEAQ (reference sequence). V lost 2 bases, J lost 8 bases, and 10 bases lay in between. For the CDR3, the DNA is TGTGCCAGCAGCTTACCAGGGTACTATGAGCAGTTCTTC. This gives the protein CASSLPGYYEQFF.

The V gene is TRBV7-2, the J gene TRBJ2-3; the D gene is possibly TRBD1 (6 bases). The CDR3 is 15 residues long. The germline CDR1 and CDR2 sequences are SGHTA and FQGNSA. V was pared by 5 bases and J by 0 bases, with 12 bases between. In nucleotides, the CDR3 is TGTGCCAGCAGCCAGGACAGAGCTAGCACAGATACGCAGTATTTT. Translation gives CASSQDRASTDTQYF.

CDR3 residues: CASSQVGLLRYEQYF. The CDR3 coding sequence is TGTGCCAGCAGCCAAGTGGGGTTGCTGCGCTACGAGCAGTACTTC. The rearrangement joins TRBV14 to TRBJ2-7; the D is unclear. Germline CDR1 and CDR2: SGHDN and FVKESK. There are 15 residues in the CDR3. Deletions cut 1 base from V and 3 bases from J, with 13 bases between.

The rearrangement uses TRBV14 and TRBJ2-3; the D is unclear. V was clipped by 4 bases and J by 3 bases, with 11 bases between them. This CDR3 is 14 amino acids long. The germline V gene has CDR1 SGHDN and CDR2 FVKESK. As DNA, the CDR3 is TGTGCCAGCAGCCCTCATGGGGTGACAGATACGCAGTATTTT. Its translation is CASSPHGVTDTQYF. The complete variable domain, with remaining parts taken from reference TRBV14 and TRBJ2-3, reads EAGVTQFPSHSVIEKGQTVTLRCDPISGHDNLYWYRRVMGKEIKFLLHFVKESKQDESGMPNNRFLAERTGGTYSTLKVQPAELEDSGVYFCASSPHGVTDTQYFGPGTRLTVL.

V is TRBV4-2 and J is TRBJ2-7, with D perhaps TRBD1 or TRBD2 (5 bases each). From germline, CDR1 is LGHNA and CDR2 YNFKEQ. V was cut by 4 bases and J by 3 bases, with 10 bases left in between. CDR3 size: 13 residues. The CDR3 region is CASSRGEDYEQYF. Here the CDR3 DNA reads TGTGCCAGCAGCCGAGGGGAAGACTACGAGCAGTACTTC.

The chain links TRBV27 to TRBJ2-2, with D hard to call. V gave up 6 bases and J gave up 0 bases, with 17 bases separating them. CDR3 length equals 17 residues. Germline-derived CDR1 and CDR2 are MNHEY and SMNVEV (reference sequence). CDR3: CASSGLLNAANTGELFF. The CDR3 region has the DNA TGTGCCAGCAGCGGTTTACTGAACGCCGCGAACACCGGGGAGCTGTTTTTT.

The V gene is TRBV5-1, the J gene TRBJ2-3; either TRBD1 or TRBD2 may supply D (5 bases each). V gave up 2 bases and J gave up 4 bases, with 20 bases separating them. The CDR3 sequence is 17 residues long. CDR1 and CDR2 from the germline V gene are SGHRS and YFSETQ. CDR3 sequence (DNA): TGCGCCAGCAGCTTTGCTACCAAGAGAGGGGCCGCAGATACGCAGTATTTT. As protein: CASSFATKRGAADTQYF.

The V and J genes are TRBV7-8 and TRBJ2-3; 8 bases match TRBD2. Germline loops: CDR1 SGHVS, CDR2 FQNEAQ. This CDR3 is 17 amino acids long. After removal of 4 bases from V and 3 bases from J, the junction contained 12 bases not matched to a gene. The DNA of the CDR3 is TGTGCCAGCAGCTCGAGCGGAGCGGGGGTATTTACAGATACGCAGTATTTT. It yields the protein CASSSSGAGVFTDTQYF.

V and J are TRBV11-2 and TRBJ2-3; TRBD2 agrees at 11 bases. The CDR3 is 16 residues long. Germline V gene data show CDR1 as SGHAT and CDR2 as FQNNGV. Germline trimming cut 6 bases from V and 5 bases from J; bases unmatched to any gene: 10. CDR3 DNA sequence: TGTGCCAGCAGTGCCCTTTTAGCGGGGGGGGAAGATACGCAGTATTTT. It yields the protein CASSALLAGGEDTQYF.

The rearrangement uses TRBV19 and TRBJ1-3; TRBD1 might be the D (6 bases). This CDR3 spans 20 amino acids. Germline CDR1 LNHDA, CDR2 SQIVND (reference sequence). Trimming removed 7 bases at V and 0 bases at J, with 28 bases between. In DNA form, the CDR3 reads TGTGCCAGTACCCATACCGCCGGGACAAACCTCATCCGCTCTGGAAACACCATATATTTT. This encodes CASTHTAGTNLIRSGNTIYF.

The rearrangement links TRBV19 to TRBJ1-4; unclear D gene. Germline assignment: CDR1 LNHDA and CDR2 SQIVND (reference sequence). The CDR3 extends over 12 amino acids. Trimming shortened V by 7 bases and J by 7 bases, and 10 bases separated the two germline ends. CDR3 in amino acids: CASMTRTEKLFF. The CDR3 DNA follows: TGTGCCAGTATGACCAGGACTGAAAAACTGTTTTTT.